This is a list of T cell receptor beta chains from one sample in a study of regulatory T cells in long-lasting Graves disease. TCRdb re-called the multiplex PCR reads through MiXCR, storing one row per CDR3 protein. The sample includes about 200,000 distinct CDR3 sequences, about 17% seen only once; the top ten take 22%. The input for sequencing was peripheral blood mononuclear cells (PBMCs), taken at new diagnosis, from a patient treated with antithyroid drugs. The origin of the receptors is a female donor with Graves disease. CDR3s include the opening cysteine and the closing phenylalanine or tryptophan.

v_call,j_call,cdr3_aa
TRBV20-1,TRBJ1-6,CSARRTGETSPLHF
TRBV20-1,TRBJ1-2,CSARYANYGYTF
TRBV6-1,TRBJ2-7,CASSAASRGSYEQYF
TRBV7-2,TRBJ2-3,CASSLEVAGGPTDTQYF
TRBV28,TRBJ1-2,CASSLIEVPRLGYTF
TRBV11-2,TRBJ2-1,CASSPGRLAGVFYNEQFF
TRBV29-1,TRBJ2-7,CSVARSTYEQYF
TRBV11-2,TRBJ2-1,CASSLAGGDNEQFF
TRBV7-9,TRBJ2-3,CASSGSRGAPADTQYF
TRBV2,TRBJ1-1,CASSETGHLFEAFF
TRBV30,TRBJ2-3,CAWKRGLAGGRRSDTQYF
TRBV18,TRBJ2-1,CASSPLNEQFF
TRBV20-1,TRBJ2-3,CSAEGAEDTQYF
TRBV20-1,TRBJ1-2,CSVKTGESSYYGYTF
TRBV19,TRBJ1-5,CASRLGGASGNQPQHF
TRBV6-1,TRBJ2-3,CASLNVGRADTQYF
TRBV19,TRBJ1-5,CASSHPGTGYQPQHF
TRBV11-2,TRBJ2-4,CASSPRTSGSFKNIQYF
TRBV3-1,TRBJ1-2,CASSQTSGYTF
TRBV12-3/TRBV12-4,TRBJ2-7,CASSLGSGTFYEQYF
TRBV15,TRBJ1-1,CATSRDVNMNTEAFF
TRBV28,TRBJ2-7,CASRPGVLSYEQYF
TRBV12-3/TRBV12-4,TRBJ2-5,CASSLRFQETQYF
TRBV3-1,TRBJ2-1,CASSQGGYNEQFF
TRBV20-1,TRBJ2-3,CSARDLAGSSTDTQYF
TRBV5-5,TRBJ2-1,CASSLGGQVEQFF
TRBV5-4,TRBJ2-5,CASSPGLAGVQQETQYF
TRBV20-1,TRBJ2-7,CSARDRAWGAHSYEQYF
TRBV2,TRBJ2-1,CASSGLAGGEQFF
TRBV11-2,TRBJ2-7,CASSLDFSSYEQYF
TRBV3-1,TRBJ1-6,CASSQDGGSPLHF
TRBV12-3/TRBV12-4,TRBJ1-5,CASSLQRDQPQHF
TRBV29-1,TRBJ1-1,CSVDVGQGYTEAFF
TRBV2,TRBJ2-6,CASKGVSGANVLTF
TRBV10-3,TRBJ1-3,CAISDPTGYSGNTIYF
TRBV29-1,TRBJ2-1,CSVAGTGEVDEQFF
TRBV2,TRBJ2-7,CASRDWSYEQYF
TRBV24-1,TRBJ2-5,CATSDRGLTETQYF
TRBV29-1,TRBJ1-2,CSTGHLNYGYTF
TRBV6-2/TRBV6-3,TRBJ1-2,CASSYSPTGATYGYTF
TRBV20-1,TRBJ2-1,CSAREGLAGVGPFF
TRBV3-1,TRBJ2-1,CASSHSTLVNEQFF
TRBV28,TRBJ1-5,CASSLRTGVNQPQHF
TRBV4-2,TRBJ2-3,CASSQELAGGPADTQYF
TRBV20-1,TRBJ2-3,CSASQLRASSTDTQYF
TRBV29-1,TRBJ1-2,CSVENPGYGYTF
TRBV6-1,TRBJ1-3,CASSEPLMGLSSGNTIYF
TRBV20-1,TRBJ2-7,CSVNKWGEAPYEQYF
TRBV12-3/TRBV12-4,TRBJ2-7,CASSKGTSGLSYEQYF
TRBV20-1,TRBJ2-3,CSPAGTSTDTQYF
TRBV3-1,TRBJ2-7,CASSPSPHEQYF
TRBV6-5,TRBJ1-5,CASSYFQPQHF